The sequence of this TCR beta chain was determined in a study of siplizumab effects on memory and regulatory T cells. Germline assignment: CDR1 SQVTM and CDR2 ANQGSEA. CDR3 length equals 13 residues. Trimming at V came to 4 bases and at J to 8 bases, leaving 7 bases not matched to a gene. Repertoires were generated with immunoSEQ multiplex PCR, while TCRdb's copy carries only in-frame clones and drops some. The sample consists of around 61,000 clones, just over 95% of them appearing once. The TCR sequence derives from a human donor in good health. Sequencing used naive CD8+ T cells sorted from blood. This sequence joins TRBV29-1 and TRBJ2-1; 8 bases are shared with TRBD2. This CDR3 is CSVVAGGYDEQFF. The CDR3, as DNA: TGCAGCGTTGTTGCGGGAGGTTATGATGAGCAGTTCTTC.